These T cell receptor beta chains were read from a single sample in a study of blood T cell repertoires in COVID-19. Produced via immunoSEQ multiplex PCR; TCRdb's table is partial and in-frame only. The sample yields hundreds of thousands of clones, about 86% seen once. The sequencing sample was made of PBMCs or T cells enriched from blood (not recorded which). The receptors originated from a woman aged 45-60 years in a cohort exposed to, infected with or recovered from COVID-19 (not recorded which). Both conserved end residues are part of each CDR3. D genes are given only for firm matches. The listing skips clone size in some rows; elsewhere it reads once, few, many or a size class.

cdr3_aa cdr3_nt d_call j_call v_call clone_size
CASRPVALNYEQYF TGTGCCAGCAGGCCCGTAGCACTCAACTACGAGCAGTACTTC NA TRBJ2-7 TRBV2 few
CASSVGGGVQTGELFF TGTGCCAGCAGCGTGGGAGGCGGGGTCCAAACCGGGGAGCTGTTTTTT NA TRBJ2-2 TRBV9 NA
CASSYRGTGLNYGYTF TGTGCCAGCAGTTACCGAGGGACAGGTCTTAACTATGGCTACACCTTC TRBD1 TRBJ1-2 TRBV6-5 NA
CASSARGTEAFF TGTGCCAGCAGCGCCAGGGGCACTGAAGCTTTCTTT NA TRBJ1-1 TRBV4-2 NA
CASNSGGKETQYF TGTGCCAGCAACAGCGGGGGGAAAGAGACCCAGTACTTC TRBD2 TRBJ2-5 TRBV28 NA
CASSPRQSNEKLFF TGTGCCAGCTCTCCAAGACAGTCCAATGAAAAACTGTTTTTT NA TRBJ1-4 TRBV18 NA
CASSMRGDANTGELFF TGTGCCAGCAGTATGCGGGGGGACGCGAACACCGGGGAGCTGTTTTTT TRBD2 TRBJ2-2 TRBV9 NA
CASSVFGTGDGNTIYF TGTGCCAGCAGCGTCTTCGGGACAGGGGACGGAAACACCATATATTTT TRBD1 TRBJ1-3 TRBV5-4 NA
CASSVGGVPQETQYF TGTGCCAGCAGCGTAGGGGGGGTCCCCCAAGAGACCCAGTACTTC NA TRBJ2-5 TRBV9 once
CASSQGPGGGETGELFF TGCGCCAGCAGCCAAGGACCCGGCGGGGGGGAAACCGGGGAGCTGTTTTTT TRBD2 TRBJ2-2 TRBV5-1 NA
CATSSRGGGSYNEQFF TGTGCCACCAGCTCACGGGGCGGGGGGTCCTACAATGAGCAGTTCTTC TRBD2 TRBJ2-1 TRBV15 NA
CASSQDWRGTNEQFF TGTGCCAGCAGCCAAGATTGGCGGGGGACCAATGAGCAGTTCTTC TRBD2 TRBJ2-1 TRBV3-1/TRBV3-2 NA
CASSLRTGTYEQYF TGTGCCAGCAGCCTAAGGACAGGAACCTACGAGCAGTACTTC TRBD1 TRBJ2-7 TRBV5-5 NA
CASSLGGADTQYF TGTGCCAGCAGCTTAGGGGGAGCAGATACGCAGTATTTT NA TRBJ2-3 TRBV7-9 NA
CASSQDVSGGIGYTF TGCGCCAGCAGCCAAGATGTTTCAGGGGGCATTGGCTACACCTTC TRBD1 TRBJ1-2 TRBV4-1 NA
CASTTRRSSGNTIYF TGTGCCAGTACCACTCGCCGGAGCTCTGGAAACACCATATATTTT NA TRBJ1-3 TRBV19 NA
CASSWTGAHEQYF TGTGCCAGCAGCTGGACGGGAGCCCACGAGCAGTACTTC NA TRBJ2-7 TRBV7-2 NA
CASSQEAGDTGELFF TGCGCCAGCAGCCAAGAGGCAGGGGACACCGGGGAGCTGTTTTTT NA TRBJ2-2 TRBV4-3 NA
CASSLYGNRVNTEAFF TGTGCCAGCAGCTTGTATGGAAACAGGGTGAACACTGAAGCTTTCTTT NA TRBJ1-1 TRBV5-6 once
CASSLDLSGELFF TGTGCCAGCAGCTTAGATCTATCCGGGGAGCTGTTTTTT NA TRBJ2-2 TRBV11-3 few
CASSLRQNTEAFF TGTGCCAGCAGCTTACGACAGAACACTGAAGCTTTCTTT NA TRBJ1-1 TRBV7-2 NA
CASSASQGGHYNEQFF TGTGCCAGCAGCGCCTCACAGGGGGGACACTACAATGAGCAGTTCTTC TRBD1 TRBJ2-1 TRBV7-2 NA
CASSLRGGLNNEQFF TGTGCCAGCAGCTTACGCGGGGGCCTTAACAATGAGCAGTTCTTC NA TRBJ2-1 TRBV7-9 NA
CASKVQVSNQPQHF TGTGCCAGTAAGGTCCAGGTTAGCAATCAGCCCCAGCATTTT NA TRBJ1-5 TRBV19 NA
CASSLTPTGGLEQYF TGCGCCAGCAGCTTGACCCCCACAGGGGGCCTCGAGCAGTACTTC TRBD1 TRBJ2-7 TRBV5-1 NA
CASSRGRGFSADGYTF TGTGCCAGCAGTAGGGGCAGGGGATTCAGTGCAGATGGCTACACCTTC NA TRBJ1-2 TRBV28 NA
CASSSGLAGGRTDTQYF TGTGCCAGCAGCTCCGGACTAGCGGGGGGCCGCACAGATACGCAGTATTTT TRBD2 TRBJ2-3 TRBV5-4 NA
CASSDNLRVQSIEAFF TGTGCCAGCAGTGATAATCTCAGGGTTCAGTCCATTGAAGCTTTCTTT NA TRBJ1-1 TRBV2 NA
CASSPEAGRLSETQYF TGCGCCAGCAGCCCAGAAGCGGGACGTCTATCGGAGACCCAGTACTTC TRBD2 TRBJ2-5 TRBV4-3 NA
CATSDPWTSGGASDTQYF TGTGCCACCAGTGATCCCTGGACTAGCGGGGGGGCGTCAGATACGCAGTATTTT TRBD2 TRBJ2-3 TRBV24-1 once
CASSPRAGDSSGNTIYF TGTGCCAGCAGCCCTAGGGCAGGGGACAGCTCTGGAAACACCATATATTTT TRBD1 TRBJ1-3 TRBV7-8 NA
CSVDRGDGYTF TGCAGCGTTGATAGGGGTGATGGCTACACCTTC NA TRBJ1-2 TRBV29-1 NA
CASSQDNTRGSSSTDTQYF TGTGCCAGCAGCCAAGATAACACCCGTGGCAGTTCTAGCACAGATACGCAGTATTTT NA TRBJ2-3 TRBV4-2 NA
CASRLLAGTGELFF TGTGCCAGCAGACTCCTAGCGGGAACCGGGGAGCTGTTTTTT TRBD2 TRBJ2-2 TRBV6-5 NA
CASSPQGQGAAGYTF TGTGCCAGCAGCCCCCAGGGACAGGGGGCTGCTGGCTACACCTTC TRBD1 TRBJ1-2 TRBV5-4 NA
CASSILNEQFF TGTGCCAGCAGCATCCTCAATGAGCAGTTCTTC NA TRBJ2-1 TRBV13 few
CASSRSRARGTNEKLFF TGCGCCAGCAGCCGATCCCGCGCTAGGGGGACTAATGAAAAACTGTTTTTT NA TRBJ1-4 TRBV5-1 NA
CASKREGGGYEQYF TGTGCCAGCAAAAGGGAGGGGGGAGGCTACGAGCAGTACTTC NA TRBJ2-7 TRBV2 NA
CAISELGLWTEAFF TGTGCCATCAGTGAACTCGGACTTTGGACTGAAGCTTTCTTT NA TRBJ1-1 TRBV10-3 NA
CASSAITGDLSTDTQYF TGTGCCAGCAGCGCAATAACAGGGGACTTATCCACAGATACGCAGTATTTT NA TRBJ2-3 TRBV9 NA
CASSRYGTVNYEQYF TGTGCCAGCAGCCGATATGGGACAGTCAACTACGAGCAGTACTTC TRBD1 TRBJ2-7 TRBV5-6 NA
CASSFRRANTEAFF TGCGCCAGCAGCTTTAGGCGGGCGAACACTGAAGCTTTCTTT NA TRBJ1-1 TRBV5-1 NA
CASSPGEGRTDTQYF TGTGCCAGCAGCCCCGGGGAGGGCCGCACAGATACGCAGTATTTT TRBD2 TRBJ2-3 TRBV5-4 NA
CASSVEGETQYF TGTGCCAGCAGCGTAGAGGGGGAGACCCAGTACTTC NA TRBJ2-5 TRBV9 NA
CASSQHAGKGYEQYF TGCGCCAGCAGCCAACACGCAGGGAAGGGCTACGAGCAGTACTTC NA TRBJ2-7 TRBV4-1 NA
CASSEAGYGYTF TGTGCCAGCAGTGAGGCAGGGTACGGCTACACCTTC NA TRBJ1-2 TRBV2 NA
CSVVDGLRYNEQFF TGCAGCGTTGTGGACGGACTAAGGTACAATGAGCAGTTCTTC NA TRBJ2-1 TRBV29-1 NA
CASSYHLQGAEENQPQHF TGTGCCAGCAGTTATCACTTACAGGGGGCTGAGGAGAATCAGCCCCAGCATTTT TRBD1 TRBJ1-5 TRBV6-2/TRBV6-3 NA